This TCR beta chain was profiled in a study of OX40 agonist ivuxolimab in advanced cancers. Profiling relied on immunoSEQ multiplex PCR, and the TCRdb table lists in-frame clones only, not all of them. The sample has approximately 89,000 clones, about nine tenths seen once. Notes on the study in general: On average, a greater number of expanded clones characterised CD8+ T cells relative to CD4+. Some nonresponders likewise displayed low normalized T-cell clonal expansion.

Germline lookup yields CDR1 MNHNS and CDR2 SASEGT. The CDR3 is 11 amino acids. Trimming took off 10 bases at V and 8 bases at J, with 12 bases between the two ends. With regard to this clone: Its antigen is undetermined.

The material was CD4+ or CD8+ T cells sorted from blood, obtained in a trial of the OX40 agonist ivuxolimab. The chain is built from TRBV6-1 and TRBJ2-1; a weak D match, TRBD2 (5 bases). The receptor was isolated from an adult with an advanced solid tumor such as melanoma, head and neck, liver or kidney cancer. This chain's CDR3 is CAITRTDEQFF. CDR3 coding DNA: TGTGCCATCACTAGAACTGATGAGCAGTTCTTC.